This TCR beta chain was obtained from a study of shared clonotypes between healthy human individuals. Study-level background: Three plates each covered CD4 naive and memory; CD8 naive two, CD8 memory one. Overall study results and limits: Across subsets, estimated richness was generally greater for naive than for memory populations.

Naive CD8 cells lacked CD45RO, underwent positive selection for CCR7 and left out terminally differentiated effector memory CD45RA+ cells. Genomic DNA belonging to each subset was distributed in equal measure over several immunoSEQ plates. Using immunoSEQ multiplex PCR, the repertoire was profiled, and TCRdb retains in-frame clones only, with some absent. Among millions of clones listed, approximately 94% were seen once. Note on this clone: Its cognate antigen is unknown.

The clonotype was recovered from a young man in good health. Material: naive CD8+ T cells sorted from blood.

CDR3 bases: TGTGCCAGCAGCAACTTCTTACTAGCGAGTGGGGCAGATACGCAGTATTTT. Translating it yields CASSNFLLASGADTQYF. The chain has TRBV21-1 and TRBJ2-3; the table names TRBD2, a call not compared with the DNA. TRBV21-1 is termed a pseudogene. The CDR3 runs to 17 residues.